These 10 T cell receptor beta chains were all obtained from the same sample, sequenced in a study of blood T cells in healthy people across ages (dated by TCRdb to between 2015 and 2016). The library relied on 5' RACE. TCRdb lists the instrument as Illumina HiSeq 2500. A second PCR of about 6 to 11 cycles was run with a J-beta primer mix and a sample-barcoded 5' primer. The public reads were reanalyzed by TCRdb: fastp trimming at Q25, MiXCR alignment, in-frame beta chains only. Rows are combined by CDR3 protein, so each entry shows the most common genes and DNA. The sample table shows fewer than 800,000 distinct CDR3 sequences, and around 21% are seen once. More than 3% of the sample goes to the ten largest clones. Material: blood. Source of these receptors: a man aged 65-85 years in good health.

The chain is built from TRBV3-1 and TRBJ2-7; TRBD2 is a possible D gene (5 bases). This CDR3 has 13 residues. The germline V gene encodes CDR1 LGHDT and CDR2 YNNKEL (reference sequence). V lost 3 bases and J 6 bases, leaving 12 bases between the germline ends. CDR3 sequence reads: CASSHGILPEQYF. As DNA, the CDR3 is TGTGCCAGCAGCCACGGGATCTTGCCCGAGCAGTACTTC.

CDR3 loop: CSAKPRDRDSYEQYF. CDR3 sequence (DNA): TGCAGTGCTAAGCCCCGGGACAGGGACTCCTACGAGCAGTACTTC. This chain links TRBV20-1 with TRBJ2-7, with 9 bases aligning to TRBD1. CDR3 length: 15 residues. The V segment lost 4 bases and the J segment 0 bases; nucleotides outside the gene matches: 7. CDR1 DFQATT and CDR2 SNEGSKA come from the germline V gene (reference sequence).

The gene calls are TRBV7-2 and TRBJ2-1; TRBD2 matches 10 bases. J was trimmed by 8 bases and V by 0 bases; bases with no gene match: 4. Germline CDR1 SGHTA, CDR2 FQGNSA. The CDR3 is 15 residues long. CDR3 in amino acids: CASSLASGRSDEQFF. CDR3 nucleotides: TGTGCCAGCAGCTTAGCTAGCGGGAGGAGTGATGAGCAGTTCTTC.

In its sample, this clonotype was seen once. The rearrangement uses TRBV20-1 and TRBJ2-7; 10 nucleotides align to TRBD1. The CDR3 is made up of 13 amino acids. V shed 6 bases, J shed 3 bases, and the junction held 5 bases outside the gene matches. Germline V CDR1 and CDR2: DFQATT, SNEGSKA (reference sequence). The CDR3, as DNA: TGCAGTGCCCCCGGGACAGGGGACTACGAGCAGTACTTC. Protein sequence: CSAPGTGDYEQYF.

This clonotype was counted only a few times. The chain links TRBV28 to TRBJ2-5, with D unresolved. The V gene lost 6 bases and the J gene lost 1 base, with 9 bases spanning the gap. This CDR3 is 13 amino acids long. Germline V CDR1 and CDR2: MDHEN, SYDVKM. The CDR3 region has the DNA TGTGCCAGCAGAATGCGGATCCAAGAGACCCAGTACTTC. Its protein is CASRMRIQETQYF.

The chain employs TRBV5-4 and TRBJ2-3; perhaps TRBD2 as D (6 bases). The V end was cut by 1 base, the J end by 0 bases, with 9 bases between. This CDR3 contains 15 residues. The germline gives CDR1 SGHNT, CDR2 YYREEE (reference sequence). The CDR3 spells CASSLYAGSTDTQYF. For the CDR3, the DNA is TGTGCCAGCAGCTTGTACGCGGGAAGCACAGATACGCAGTATTTT.

The rearrangement uses TRBV5-1 and TRBJ2-1; weak D call: TRBD1 (6 bases). Trimming removed 0 bases from V and 4 bases from J, with 8 bases in between. This CDR3 contains 14 residues. Germline values: CDR1 SGHRS, CDR2 YFSETQ. The CDR3 bases are TGCGCCAGCAGCTTGGTTACAGGGTACAATGAGCAGTTCTTC. This codes for CASSLVTGYNEQFF.

The gene calls are TRBV2 and TRBJ1-1, with D possibly TRBD1 on 5 matching bases. There are 15 residues in the CDR3. The germline gives CDR1 SNHLY, CDR2 FYNNEI. Trimming pared 9 bases from V and 4 bases from J, leaving 21 bases between. CDR3 nucleotides: TGTGCCAGTCAAACAGGCTGGCAGGGCCGCACTGAAGCTTTCTTT. Amino acids: CASQTGWQGRTEAFF.

The rearrangement links TRBV7-9 to TRBJ1-1; maybe TRBD1 (5 bases). This CDR3 comprises 14 residues. Germline V gene lookup returns CDR1 SEHNR and CDR2 FQNEAQ (reference sequence). V lost 3 bases and J 7 bases, leaving 15 bases between the germline ends. The CDR3 coding sequence is TGTGCCAGCAGCTTCAACAATGGGGGACTTGAAGCTTTCTTT. This sequence encodes CASSFNNGGLEAFF.

As DNA, the CDR3 is TGTGCCAGCAGTCTCGACGGCACCCGGTGGGAGACCCAGTACTTC. Its protein product is CASSLDGTRWETQYF. J is TRBJ2-5 and V is TRBV28; D unclear. This CDR3 contains 15 residues. CDR1 and CDR2 from the germline V gene are MDHEN and SYDVKM. The ends were cut back, 5 bases at V and 5 bases at J, with 18 bases in the middle.